This record covers a single TCR beta chain. No antigen is known for it. These data come from a study of T cell responses to AZD1222 COVID-19 vaccine. Study-level findings and limits: CD4 TCRs covered the whole spike, strongest at regions 160-218 and 743-854. The study sampled repertoires only after the peak T cell response. Donors, mostly white British, included more females; clonal diversity was possibly underestimated. A rise in Spike-specific TCR breadth and depth followed two AZD1222 doses.

The CDR3 runs 15 residues. Germline-derived CDR1 and CDR2 are KGHSH and LQKENI. V dropped 1 base and J dropped 5 bases, with 12 bases sitting between them. Generated by immunoSEQ multiplex PCR, the TCRdb table keeps only in-frame clones and is missing some. The table includes over 110,000 clones, 85% to 95% detected once. The starting material was peripheral blood, obtained after recovery from COVID-19. V usage is TRBV18 and J usage is TRBJ1-5; D ambiguous. The clonotype was recovered from an adult who had recovered from COVID-19. In DNA, the CDR3 is TGTGCCAGCTCACCACAGTTCGGGGTGGATCAGCCCCAGCATTTT. As protein: CASSPQFGVDQPQHF.